The following is a TCR beta chain sequence with its context. Other DNA sequences in this sample translate to the same CDR3. The sample originates from a study of shared clonotypes between healthy human individuals. There were no recent acute infections or vaccinations among the donors, who were healthy HIV-negative adults. Here immunoSEQ multiplex PCR was the method, and the copy in TCRdb shows in-frame clones only, minus some. Altogether 1,500,000 or so clones are present, approximately 98.5% being singletons, with the ten largest covering 0.36%. This CDR3 has 15 amino acids. The J segment lost 5 bases and the V segment lost 2 bases, leaving 3 bases of the junction unmatched. Germline loops: CDR1 SGHRS, CDR2 YFSETQ.

The material sequenced was naive CD4+ T cells sorted from blood. The subset here: CD45RA+ positively selected. The chain joins TRBV5-1 to TRBJ2-1; the match to TRBD2 covers 11 bases. The TCR sequence derives from a young man in good health. CDR3 DNA: TGCGCCAGCAGCTTAGGGACTAGCGGACACAATGAGCAGTTCTTC. The encoded protein is CASSLGTSGHNEQFF.